The clone carrying this T cell receptor (beta chain) was seen many times. What it binds is unknown. This record belongs to a study of regulatory T cells in long-lasting Graves disease. CDR3 regions were amplified by Arm-PCR using iRepertoire HTBI primers to build TCR beta libraries. TCRdb ran MiXCR on the multiplex PCR reads and lists one entry per CDR3 protein. This table has about 350,000 distinct CDR3 sequences, 15% to 20% appearing once. The study, taken as a whole, reports: TCR diversity was lower in persistent Graves' patients than in newly diagnosed ones.

Time point given: newly diagnosed GD, antithyroid drugs for less than 3 months. From PBMCs, RNA was extracted and then used to make the TCR library. These data were also filed under a second study, of T cells in Graves' hyperthyroidism and ophthalmopathy. That paper notes: Newly diagnosed hyperthyroidism patients aged 18 to 65 years had disease lasting under 2 months.

Here the sequenced sample was peripheral blood mononuclear cells (PBMCs), taken at new diagnosis, from a patient treated with antithyroid drugs. This receptor was taken from a woman between 18 and 29 years old with Graves disease.

The CDR3 region is CASSDTREETQYF. Written as DNA, the CDR3 is TGCGCCAGCAGTGACACAAGGGAAGAGACCCAGTACTTC. V and J are TRBV10-1 and TRBJ2-5; D uncertain. Deletions cut 3 bases from V and 3 bases from J, with 8 bases between. CDR1 and CDR2 (germline): WNHNN, SYGVQD (reference sequence). The CDR3 runs 13 residues.